This record concerns one T cell receptor (beta chain) sequence. The V end was cut by 4 bases, the J end by 2 bases, with 18 bases between. Germline loops: CDR1 SGHDT, CDR2 YYEEEE. CDR3 length: 17 amino acids. The data derive from a study of blood T cell repertoires in COVID-19. Study-level information: The samples span acute and convalescent COVID-19 from the United States, Italy and Spain. Sample material is recorded as cDNA or gDNA derived from T cells, B-cell-depleted T cells, or PBMCs.

Under the authors' procedure: From reference gene primer amplification, estimates of nucleated cell counts were derived. Some clones are missing from TCRdb's copy, which holds only in-frame ones; the method was immunoSEQ multiplex PCR. The V and J calls and the clone size are those of that table, but D and trimming were determined from the DNA. The sample lists 200,000 to 250,000 clones; nearly 95% were seen once. Seattle cases were enrolled at active infection and followed longitudinally. Sequences were obtained from peripheral blood. The receptor comes from a man aged 25 to 40 with COVID-19, enrolled during active disease. The chain carries TRBV5-6 and TRBJ2-2; tentatively, D is TRBD1 (5 bases). The CDR3 DNA sequence: TGTGCCAGCAGCGAAACGCACAGGAGATTCAACACCGGGGAGCTGTTTTTT. Translation gives CASSETHRRFNTGELFF.